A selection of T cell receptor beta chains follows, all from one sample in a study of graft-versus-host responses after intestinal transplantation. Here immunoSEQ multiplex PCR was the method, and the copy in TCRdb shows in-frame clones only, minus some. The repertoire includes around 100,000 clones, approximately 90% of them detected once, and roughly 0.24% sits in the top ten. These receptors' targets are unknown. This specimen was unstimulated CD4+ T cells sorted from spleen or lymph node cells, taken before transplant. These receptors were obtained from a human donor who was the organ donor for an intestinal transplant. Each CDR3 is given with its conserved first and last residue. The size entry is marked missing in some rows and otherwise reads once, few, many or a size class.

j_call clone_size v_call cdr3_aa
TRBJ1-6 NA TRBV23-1 CASSHPGDSSYNSPLHF
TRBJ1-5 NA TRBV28 CAARGSNQPQHF
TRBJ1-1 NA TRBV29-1 CSVVGQGGTEAFF
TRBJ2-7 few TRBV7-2 CASSLGVYSYEQYF
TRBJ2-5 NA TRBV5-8 CASSLKGNQYF
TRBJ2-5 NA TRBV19 CASSSGSGFQETQYF
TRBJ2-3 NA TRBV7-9 CASSYRQGAIDTQYF
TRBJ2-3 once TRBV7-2 CASSLAGPTDTQYF
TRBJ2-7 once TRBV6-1 CASRDRVLSYEQYF
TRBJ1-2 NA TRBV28 CAGRTRGRGGYTF
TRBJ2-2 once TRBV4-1 CASSYPGKTGELFF
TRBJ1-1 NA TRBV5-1 CASSRLRDRWDTEAFF